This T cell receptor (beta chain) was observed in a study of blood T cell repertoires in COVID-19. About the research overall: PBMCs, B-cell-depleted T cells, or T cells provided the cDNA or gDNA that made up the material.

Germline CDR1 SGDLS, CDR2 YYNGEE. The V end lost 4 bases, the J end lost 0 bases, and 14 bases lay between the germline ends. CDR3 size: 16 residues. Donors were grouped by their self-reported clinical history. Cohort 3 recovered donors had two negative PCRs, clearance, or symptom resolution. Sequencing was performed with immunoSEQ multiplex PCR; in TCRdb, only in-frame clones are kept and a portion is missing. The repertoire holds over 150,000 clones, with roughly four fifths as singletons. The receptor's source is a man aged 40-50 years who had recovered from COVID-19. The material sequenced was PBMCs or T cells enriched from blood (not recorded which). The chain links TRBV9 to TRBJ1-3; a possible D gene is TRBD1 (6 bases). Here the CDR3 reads CASSPRGDHSGNTIYF. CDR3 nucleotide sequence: TGTGCCAGCAGCCCCAGGGGAGACCACTCTGGAAACACCATATATTTT.